This TCR beta chain was identified in a study of T cells after yellow fever vaccination. Looking at the study overall: Preparation of the low-cell-number fractions used SMART-Seq v4 Ultra Low Input. Study-wide points: Only a minor proportion of clonotypes was detected across both CD4 and CD8 compartments. Once the booster was given, most primary-vaccination clones reappeared, at more than 95% for CD4 and over 70% for CD8.

With 0 bases removed from V and 4 bases from J, the gap between germline ends came to 16 bases. Germline V CDR1 and CDR2: SGHVS, FNYEAQ. This CDR3 spans 17 amino acids. This clonotype was found a few times. Its antigen is as yet unknown. 5'RACE template switching produced TCR cDNA carrying a universal primer site and UMIs. TCRdb redid the calling of the 5' RACE reads with MiXCR, one entry per CDR3 protein. This table holds 500,000 to 650,000 distinct CDR3 sequences, roughly a sixth found once. The chain carries TRBV7-6 and TRBJ2-1; D possibly corresponds to TRBD2 (6 bases). The specimen was PBMCs, collected less than 6 days after the first yellow fever vaccination. The TCR was taken from a man younger than 35 who received the YFV17D yellow fever vaccine. The CDR3 reads CASSLAPPSELYNEQFF. DNA for the CDR3: TGTGCCAGCAGCTTAGCCCCACCTAGCGAACTTTACAATGAGCAGTTCTTC. Combining the CDR3 with reference TRBV7-6 and TRBJ2-1 gives the whole variable domain GAGVSQSPRYKVTKRGQDVALRCDPISGHVSLYWYRQALGQGPEFLTYFNYEAQQDKSGLPNDRFSAERPEGSISTLTIQRTEQRDSAMYRCASSLAPPSELYNEQFFGPGTRLTVL.